This TCR beta chain was recovered during a study of blood T cell dynamics during melanoma immunotherapy. Assay: immunoSEQ multiplex PCR; the TCRdb copy retains only in-frame clones and omits some. In the table there are over 9,500 clones, roughly nine tenths of which are singletons. The V gene end was trimmed by 2 bases and the J gene end by 10 bases; junction bases not matched to a gene: 6. The germline V gene has CDR1 MNHEY and CDR2 SVGAGI. This CDR3 comprises 14 residues. Indicated time point: week 3, after first cycle of checkpoint inhibitor. The source material was blood, sampled from a patient treated with checkpoint blockade. The receptor was derived from a human donor with melanoma. The chain joins TRBV6-5 to TRBJ2-1, with 9 bases fitting TRBD1. The CDR3 DNA reads as TGTGCCAGCAGTTACGGGACAGGGCTGGGGGAGCAGTTCTTC. Its protein product is CASSYGTGLGEQFF.